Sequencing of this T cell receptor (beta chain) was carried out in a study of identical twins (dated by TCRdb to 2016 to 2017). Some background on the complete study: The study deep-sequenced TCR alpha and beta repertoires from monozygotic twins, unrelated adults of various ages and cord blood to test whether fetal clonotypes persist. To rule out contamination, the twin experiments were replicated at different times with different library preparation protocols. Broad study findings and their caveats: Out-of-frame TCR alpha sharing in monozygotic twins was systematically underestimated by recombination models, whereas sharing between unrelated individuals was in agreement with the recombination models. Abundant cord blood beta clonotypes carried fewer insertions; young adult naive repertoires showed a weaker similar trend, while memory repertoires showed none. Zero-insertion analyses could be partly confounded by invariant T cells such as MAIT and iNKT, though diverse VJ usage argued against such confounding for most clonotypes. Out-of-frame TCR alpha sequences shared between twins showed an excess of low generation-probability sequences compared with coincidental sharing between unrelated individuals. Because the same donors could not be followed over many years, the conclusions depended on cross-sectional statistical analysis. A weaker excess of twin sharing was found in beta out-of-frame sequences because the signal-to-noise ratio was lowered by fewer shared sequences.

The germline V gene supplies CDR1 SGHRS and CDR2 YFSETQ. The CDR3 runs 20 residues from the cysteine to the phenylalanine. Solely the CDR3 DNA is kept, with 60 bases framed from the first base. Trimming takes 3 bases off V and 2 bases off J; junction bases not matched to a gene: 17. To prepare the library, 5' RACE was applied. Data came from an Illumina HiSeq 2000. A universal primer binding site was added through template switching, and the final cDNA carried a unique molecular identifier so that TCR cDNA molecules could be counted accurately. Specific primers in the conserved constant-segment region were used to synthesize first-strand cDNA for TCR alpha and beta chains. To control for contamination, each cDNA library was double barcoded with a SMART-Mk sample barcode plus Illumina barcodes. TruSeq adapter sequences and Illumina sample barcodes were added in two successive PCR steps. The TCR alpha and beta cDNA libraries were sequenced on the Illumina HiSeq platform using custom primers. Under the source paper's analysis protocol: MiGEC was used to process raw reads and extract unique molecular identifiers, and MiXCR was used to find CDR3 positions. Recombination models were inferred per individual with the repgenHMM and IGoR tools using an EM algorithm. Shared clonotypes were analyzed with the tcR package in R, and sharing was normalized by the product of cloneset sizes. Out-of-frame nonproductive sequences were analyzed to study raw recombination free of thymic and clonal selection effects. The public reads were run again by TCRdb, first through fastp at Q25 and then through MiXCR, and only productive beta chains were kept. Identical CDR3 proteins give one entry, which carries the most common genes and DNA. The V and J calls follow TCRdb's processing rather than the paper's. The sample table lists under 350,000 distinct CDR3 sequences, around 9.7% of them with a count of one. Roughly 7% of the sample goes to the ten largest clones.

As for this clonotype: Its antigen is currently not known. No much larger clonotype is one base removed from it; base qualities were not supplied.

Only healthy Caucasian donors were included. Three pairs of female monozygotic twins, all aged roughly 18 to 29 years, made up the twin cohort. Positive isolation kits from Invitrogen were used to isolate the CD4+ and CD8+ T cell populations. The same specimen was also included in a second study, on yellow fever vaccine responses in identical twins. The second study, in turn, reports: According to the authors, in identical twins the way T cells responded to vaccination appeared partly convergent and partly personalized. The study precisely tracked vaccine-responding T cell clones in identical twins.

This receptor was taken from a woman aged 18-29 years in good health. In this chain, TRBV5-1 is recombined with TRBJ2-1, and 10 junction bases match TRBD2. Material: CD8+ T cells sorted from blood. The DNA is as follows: TGCGCCAGCAGCTCCCCAATAATTCCAGCTAGCGGGAGACCCTACAATGAGCAGTTCTTC. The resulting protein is CASSSPIIPASGRPYNEQFF. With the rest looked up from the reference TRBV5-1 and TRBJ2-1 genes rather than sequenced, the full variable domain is KAGVTQTPRYLIKTRGQQVTLSCSPISGHRSVSWYQQTPGQGLQFLFEYFSETQRNKGNFPGRFSGRQFSNSRSEMNVSTLELGDSALYLCASSSPIIPASGRPYNEQFFGPGTRLTVL.